Sequencing of this T cell receptor delta chain was carried out in a study of Vδ1+ human thymocytes. Sequences come from RNA converted to cDNA by reverse transcription. The CDR3 regions were amplified by multiplex PCR from V-gene primers to a constant-region primer. TCRdb called clones anew from the multiplex PCR reads with CATT. The top ten clones hold under 0.55% of a sample with tens of thousands of delta-chain clones, roughly 15% of them seen once. Broader study findings: Around a fifth of thymic delta-chain sequences were Vdelta2, with few Vdelta3, unlike blood Vdelta1+ controls. Donors shared many TRG clonotypes but few TRD clonotypes. The authors advised highly purified populations and single-cell validation. Thymic TRG and TRD repertoires appeared highly polyclonal.

The germline gives CDR1 TSWWSYY, CDR2 QGS. The CDR3 totals 20 residues. Trimming left V 2 bases short and J 1 base short, with 26 bases between. This clone was seen a few times. Its target is unknown. The chain is built from TRDV1 and TRDJ1; D perhaps matches TRDD2 (9 bases). The sequenced sample consisted of Vdelta1+ gamma-delta thymocytes from the thymus. Subset indicated: FACS-sorted CD3+ TCRalphabeta- TCRVdelta1+ TCRVdelta2- thymocytes. The TCR comes from a boy younger than two who had congenital heart surgery. In DNA, the CDR3 is TGTGCTCTTGGGGAAGAAGATCCTTCCTACTGGGGGGTCGTCACCGATAAACTCATCTTT. It is translated as CALGEEDPSYWGVVTDKLIF.